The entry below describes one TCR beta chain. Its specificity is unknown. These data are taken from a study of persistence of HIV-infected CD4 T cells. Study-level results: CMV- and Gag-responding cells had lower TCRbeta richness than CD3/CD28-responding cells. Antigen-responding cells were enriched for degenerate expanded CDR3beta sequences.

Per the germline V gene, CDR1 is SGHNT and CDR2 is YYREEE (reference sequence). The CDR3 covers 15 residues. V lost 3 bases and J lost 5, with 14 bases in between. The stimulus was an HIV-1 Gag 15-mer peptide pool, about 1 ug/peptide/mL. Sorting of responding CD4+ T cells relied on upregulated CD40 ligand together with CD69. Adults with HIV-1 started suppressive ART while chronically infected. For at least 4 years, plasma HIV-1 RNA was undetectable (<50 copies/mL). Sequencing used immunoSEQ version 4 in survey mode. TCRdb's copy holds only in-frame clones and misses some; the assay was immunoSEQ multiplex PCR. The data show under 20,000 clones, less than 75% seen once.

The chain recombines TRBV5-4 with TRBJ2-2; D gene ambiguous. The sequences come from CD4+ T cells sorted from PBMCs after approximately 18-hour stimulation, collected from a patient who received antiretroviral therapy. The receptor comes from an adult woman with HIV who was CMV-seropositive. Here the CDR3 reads CASSSLTEGTGELFF. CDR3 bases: TGTGCCAGCAGCTCTCTCACGGAAGGGACCGGGGAGCTGTTTTTT.